This TCR beta chain was captured in a study of OX40 agonist ivuxolimab in advanced cancers. Study in general: Mean age around 60 years, range 23 to 79; about 81% male. Study-level findings and limits: Partly responding patients at 0.1-3.0 mg/kg showed some of the smallest clonal expansion. Low levels of normalized T-cell clonal expansion also appeared in some nonresponders.

Trimming pared 0 bases from V and 4 bases from J, leaving 5 bases between. The germline gives CDR1 MNHEY, CDR2 SVGAGI. This CDR3 comprises 13 residues. Profiling relied on immunoSEQ multiplex PCR, and the TCRdb table lists in-frame clones only, not all of them. The data hold about 67,000 clones, with approximately 90% observed a single time. On this clone: What it binds is unknown.

Systemic immunosuppression or a history of autoimmune disease excluded patients. The chain recombines TRBV6-5 with TRBJ2-3; D not certain. Specimen: CD4+ or CD8+ T cells sorted from blood, collected in a trial of the OX40 agonist ivuxolimab. The sequence derives from an adult with an advanced solid tumor such as melanoma, head and neck, liver or kidney cancer. The CDR3 coding sequence is TGTGCCAGCAGTTACTCGTCTTCAGATACGCAGTATTTT. It encodes CASSYSSSDTQYF.